These 3 T cell receptor beta chains came from one sample sequenced in a study of blood T cell repertoires in COVID-19. Clones were read by immunoSEQ multiplex PCR, and TCRdb kept only the in-frame ones, dropping some. Of about 35,000 clones listed, 80% to 90% are singletons. Sequencing was performed on peripheral blood. The receptors derive from a human donor in a cohort sampled during active COVID-19.

V and J are TRBV10-3 and TRBJ2-5; unclear D gene. Trimming removed 0 bases at V and 1 base at J, with 6 bases between. CDR1 is ENHRY, CDR2 SYGVKD, per germline. This CDR3 is 14 amino acids long. The CDR3 DNA reads TGTGCCATCAGTGAGTCAAATCTCCAAGAGACCCAGTACTTC. Translated, it gives CAISESNLQETQYF.

The chain joins TRBV7-6 to TRBJ2-7; TRBD1 agrees at 9 bases. The CDR3 has 15 amino acids. Germline-derived CDR1 and CDR2 are SGHVS and FNYEAQ. V was clipped by 5 bases and J by 0 bases; unmatched bases: 5. DNA for the CDR3: TGTGCCAGCAGCCAGGACAGGGGTTTCTCCTACGAGCAGTACTTC. Encoded protein: CASSQDRGFSYEQYF.

Comment on this clone: Other DNA sequences of this sample code for an identical CDR3. This rearrangement joins TRBV27 to TRBJ1-1; TRBD1 matches 7 bases. This CDR3 region has 14 residues. Per the germline V gene, CDR1 is MNHEY and CDR2 is SMNVEV (reference sequence). After removal of 5 bases from V and 5 bases from J, the junction contained 8 bases not matched to a gene. CDR3 nucleotides: TGTGCCAGCAGTCAAAGACAGGGTTCGACTGAAGCTTTCTTT. Amino acids: CASSQRQGSTEAFF.